This TCR beta chain appears in the sequencing data of a study of blood T cell repertoires in COVID-19. Study in general: Samples of COVID-19 (acute and convalescent) were obtained from the United States, Italy and Spain. Sources were T cells, B-cell-depleted T cells, or PBMCs; the material itself was cDNA or gDNA.

Original processing notes: Nucleated cell number was recorded as an estimate derived from reference gene primer amplification. Only in-frame clones appear in the TCRdb table, and some are missing; sequencing was by immunoSEQ multiplex PCR. V and J calls and clone size are copied from that table; D and trimming were computed from the DNA. This sample yields some 330,000 clones, of which around 89% are seen a single time; approximately 4% belongs to the top ten. This clone showed up just once. The receptor comes from a woman aged 45-65 years with active or convalescent COVID-19. Sequencing used peripheral blood.

This CDR3 is CASSLAGASEQYF. The CDR3 DNA reads as TGTGCCAGCAGCTTAGCCGGAGCGTCTGAGCAGTACTTC. V and J are TRBV7-6 and TRBJ2-7; the D is unclear. The length of the CDR3 is 13 residues. The V and J ends lost 0 bases and 7 bases respectively, with 10 bases between them. CDR1 and CDR2 from the germline V gene are SGHVS and FNYEAQ.